The 24 T cell receptor beta chains below come from one sample, sequenced in a study of T-cell reconstitution after alpha-beta-depleted transplantation in children. Preparation of the TCRbeta library used unique molecular identifiers. TCRdb reprocessed the PCR reads via MiXCR and lists one record per CDR3 protein. The sample includes approximately 640,000 distinct CDR3 sequences, roughly 17% of them seen just once. The sample was PBMCs from the stem cell graft donor, taken from the stem cell graft. The origin of the receptors is a human donor who donated a stem cell graft to a child with acute myeloid leukemia.

This clonotype occurred many times. The chain uses TRBV27 and TRBJ2-5; 12 bases match TRBD2. Germline V gene data show CDR1 as MNHEY and CDR2 as SMNVEV (reference sequence). The J segment lost 1 base and the V segment lost 3 bases, leaving 3 bases of the junction unmatched. This CDR3 spans 16 amino acids. CDR3 bases: TGTGCCAGCAGTTTCCTAGCGGGGGGGCTCCAAGAGACCCAGTACTTC. Protein sequence: CASSFLAGGLQETQYF.

This clonotype showed up many times. The rearrangement uses TRBV29-1 and TRBJ2-3, with 14 positions matching TRBD2. With V trimmed by 0 bases and J by 5 bases, 10 bases remained unmatched. CDR1 and CDR2 (germline): SQVTM, ANQGSEA. The CDR3 totals 18 residues. The CDR3 region has the DNA TGCAGCGTTGAAGATGGGCGACTAGCGGGGGGGCGTGGAGATACGCAGTATTTT. It encodes CSVEDGRLAGGRGDTQYF.

This clonotype was recorded many times. CDR3 nucleotide sequence: TGCAGCGTTCAGGGGCTTAATGAAGCTTTCTTT. It codes for CSVQGLNEAFF. J is TRBJ1-1 and V is TRBV29-1; TRBD1 is a possible D gene (6 bases). The V gene's germline CDR1 is SQVTM and CDR2 ANQGSEA. The V and J ends lost 5 bases and 7 bases respectively, with 11 bases between them. The CDR3 sequence is 11 residues long. Combining the CDR3 with reference TRBV29-1 and TRBJ1-1 gives the whole variable domain SAVISQKPSRDICQRGTSLTIQCQVDSQVTMMFWYRQQPGQSLTLIATANQGSEATYESGFVIDKFPISRPNLTFSTLTVSNMSPEDSSIYLCSVQGLNEAFFGQGTRLTVV.

This clonotype has just a few counts. This chain joins TRBV5-1 and TRBJ2-5; D not certain. The CDR3 extends over 14 amino acids. Trimming shortened V by 0 bases and J by 5 bases, and 11 bases separated the two germline ends. Germline V gene lookup returns CDR1 SGHRS and CDR2 YFSETQ. This chain's CDR3 is CASSLDLLGETQYF. The CDR3 nucleotides read TGCGCCAGCAGCTTGGATCTTTTGGGGGAGACCCAGTACTTC.

This clonotype was seen many times. DNA of the CDR3: TGCAGTGCGCACAGGGGGTACCAGCCCCAGCATTTT. Encoded protein: CSAHRGYQPQHF. The V and J genes are TRBV20-1 and TRBJ1-5, with 8 nucleotides matching TRBD1. The V gene end was trimmed by 6 bases and the J gene end by 7 bases; junction bases not matched to a gene: 5. The CDR3 is 12 amino acids. Germline CDR1 DFQATT, CDR2 SNEGSKA (reference sequence).

A word on this clonotype: A much bigger clone sits one base away, suggesting this may be a read error. The J gene is TRBJ1-1, the V gene TRBV20-1; 11 nucleotides line up with TRBD1. V shed 6 bases and J 1 base; nucleotides not matched to a gene: 7. The germline V gene has CDR1 DFQATT and CDR2 SNEGSKA (reference sequence). The CDR3 sequence is 15 residues long. CDR3 DNA: TGCAGTGCCCAGGGACAGGGGGGCACGAACACTGAAGCTTTCTTT. Its protein is CSAQGQGGTNTEAFF.

The chain recombines TRBV7-8 with TRBJ2-1, with D perhaps given as TRBD1 or TRBD2 (6 bases each). The germline V and J ends were trimmed by 2 bases and 4 bases, with 12 bases remaining between them. The germline gives CDR1 SGHVS, CDR2 FQNEAQ. The CDR3 is made up of 15 amino acids. CDR3 DNA sequence: TGTGCCAGCAGCTTAATAGGGGGGCGGTACAATGAGCAGTTCTTC. It translates to CASSLIGGRYNEQFF.

This clonotype was counted at least ten times. The V call is TRBV24-1, the J call TRBJ1-5; no definite D call. Looked up from germline, CDR1 is KGHDR and CDR2 is SFDVKD. The CDR3 extends over 14 amino acids. V was cut by 5 bases and J by 5 bases, with 12 bases left in between. Written as DNA, the CDR3 is TGTGCCACCAGTGCTACCATGGGCGATCAGCCCCAGCATTTT. Residues: CATSATMGDQPQHF.

V usage is TRBV5-1 and J usage is TRBJ2-3, with 11 positions matching TRBD1. The CDR3 length is 15 residues. In germline, CDR1 is SGHRS, CDR2 YFSETQ. The V segment lost 5 bases and the J segment 4 bases; nucleotides outside the gene matches: 6. The CDR3 is CASRRTGGAADTQYF. Here the CDR3 DNA reads TGCGCCAGCAGGAGGACAGGGGGCGCGGCAGATACGCAGTATTTT.

As concerns this clonotype: At one boundary the junction diverges from the germline segment, which might be a read error. This chain uses TRBV6-2 or TRBV6-3 with TRBJ1-4, with D uncertain. The CDR3 extends over 20 amino acids. The germline V gene has CDR1 MNHEY and CDR2 SVGEGT. The CDR3: CASRAQSGKASVMAKEKLFF. Written as DNA, the CDR3 is TGTGCCAGCAGGGCCCAATCCGGGAAGGCGTCCGTCATGGCTAAGGAAAAACTGTTTTTT.

This clonotype was recorded many times. This chain joins TRBV29-1 and TRBJ1-1; no reliable D call. The CDR3 covers 12 residues. Germline V lookup: CDR1 SQVTM, CDR2 ANQGSEA. The V gene lost 2 bases and the J gene lost 1 base, with 5 bases spanning the gap. CDR3 residues: CSVEWGNTEAFF. The CDR3 nucleotides are TGCAGCGTTGAATGGGGGAACACTGAAGCTTTCTTT.

CDR3 protein: CSARDLGGGSYEQYF. The CDR3 DNA reads TGCAGTGCTAGAGATCTTGGCGGGGGATCCTACGAGCAGTACTTC. The chain has TRBV20-1 and TRBJ2-7, with 7 bases matching TRBD2. V lost 0 bases and J lost 1; bases outside the gene matches: 6. The CDR3 has 15 residues. Germline V gene sequence: CDR1 DFQATT, CDR2 SNEGSKA (reference sequence).

This clonotype was seen more than once but under ten times. The chain is built from TRBV24-1 and TRBJ1-5, with D tentatively TRBD1 (5 bases). Germline V gene lookup returns CDR1 KGHDR and CDR2 SFDVKD. Trimming removed 5 bases from V and 5 bases from J, with 12 bases in between. The CDR3 runs to 14 residues. The chain's CDR3 is CATSATGLDQPQHF. The CDR3 DNA is TGTGCCACCAGTGCCACGGGACTGGATCAGCCCCAGCATTTT.

This clonotype came up many times. V and J are TRBV20-1 and TRBJ2-1, with 7 bases aligning to TRBD2. Unmatched junction bases numbered 7, after V lost 3 bases and J lost 8 bases. This CDR3 comprises 13 residues. Germline CDR1 is DFQATT and CDR2 is SNEGSKA (reference sequence). The CDR3 reads CSASGGRLYEQFF. The CDR3 DNA reads as TGCAGTGCTAGCGGGGGGAGATTATATGAGCAGTTCTTC.

Ten or more counts support this clonotype. V is TRBV20-1 and J is TRBJ2-7; 9 bases match TRBD1. V shed 6 bases, J shed 4 bases, and the junction held 7 bases outside the gene matches. Germline V CDR1 and CDR2: DFQATT, SNEGSKA (reference sequence). The CDR3 has 13 amino acids. The DNA for the CDR3 is TGCAGTGCGCCCGGGACAGGGAATTACGAGCAGTACTTC. Protein product: CSAPGTGNYEQYF.

This clonotype was recorded many times. The chain carries TRBV13 and TRBJ2-7; 9 nucleotides match TRBD2. The length of the CDR3 is 14 residues. Germline V gives CDR1 PRHDT, CDR2 FYEKMQ (reference sequence). The V and J ends lost 5 bases and 5 bases, in that order; junction bases with no gene match: 7. The CDR3 region has the DNA TGTGCCAGCAGCACAGGACTAGCGTTCCACGAGCAGTACTTC. Translated, it gives CASSTGLAFHEQYF.

This clonotype has only a few counts. The chain has TRBV12-3 or TRBV12-4 and TRBJ1-4, with unresolved D. The CDR3 sequence is 15 residues long. Between the trimmed V and J ends, which lost 4 bases and 0 bases, there was a span of 9 bases. In DNA, the CDR3 is TGTGCCAGCAGTTCACACGGTGCAACTAATGAAAAACTGTTTTTT. Encoded protein: CASSSHGATNEKLFF.

This clonotype was seen only a few times. This sequence joins TRBV11-1 and TRBJ2-2; tentatively, D is TRBD2 (6 bases). Trimming stripped 8 bases from V and 4 bases from J, with 14 bases between. The length of the CDR3 is 14 residues. Germline-derived CDR1 and CDR2 are SGHAT and FQDESV (reference sequence). The CDR3, as DNA: TGTGCCAGCCTTCTGGAGGGAGGCACCGGGGAGCTGTTTTTT. Translating it yields CASLLEGGTGELFF.

Concerning this clonotype: This may arise from a read error, as a much more abundant clone is one base away. V is TRBV24-1 and J is TRBJ1-1; D gene unclear. Deletions cut 4 bases from V and 2 bases from J, with 10 bases between. Germline assignment: CDR1 KGHDR and CDR2 SFDVKD. The length of the CDR3 is 14 residues. The CDR3 nucleotides read TGTGCCACCAGTGACCCTCGGCACAACACTGAAGCTTTCTTT. Translation gives CATSDPRHNTEAFF.

The sample holds many counts of this clonotype. This chain links TRBV27 with TRBJ2-1; 12 positions match TRBD2. CDR1 and CDR2 (germline): MNHEY, SMNVEV (reference sequence). The CDR3 is 15 residues long. J was trimmed by 8 bases and V by 5 bases; bases with no gene match: 7. The CDR3 nucleotides read TGTGCCAGCAGTCGAACGACTAGCGGGGGCGATGAGCAGTTCTTC. This sequence encodes CASSRTTSGGDEQFF.

At least ten counts were recorded for this clonotype. CDR3 amino acids: CSARASGNEKLFF. CDR3 bases: TGCAGTGCTAGGGCTAGCGGGAATGAAAAACTGTTTTTT. The chain joins TRBV20-1 to TRBJ1-4, with unresolved D. Germline assignment: CDR1 DFQATT and CDR2 SNEGSKA (reference sequence). V shed 3 bases and J shed 5 bases, with 10 bases lying between them. The CDR3 has 13 amino acids.

The table lists this clonotype with many counts. The chain has TRBV20-1 and TRBJ2-1, with D perhaps matching TRBD2 (7 bases). There are 15 residues in the CDR3. Germline loops: CDR1 DFQATT, CDR2 SNEGSKA (reference sequence). CDR3 amino acids: CYPREVRDMSNEQFF. The DNA of the CDR3 is TGCTACCCTCGGGAGGTGAGGGACATGAGCAATGAGCAGTTCTTC.

This clonotype has at least ten counts. The CDR3 DNA follows: TGCAGTGCTAGATTGGAACAGGGCTTACTTTTGAACACTGAAGCTTTCTTT. It is translated as CSARLEQGLLLNTEAFF. The rearrangement joins TRBV20-1 to TRBJ1-1; possible D gene TRBD1, 6 bases. The CDR3 totals 17 residues. V was clipped by 2 bases and J by 0 bases, with 19 bases between them. Germline values: CDR1 DFQATT, CDR2 SNEGSKA (reference sequence).

Ten or more counts support this clonotype. The rearrangement links TRBV12-3 or TRBV12-4 to TRBJ1-1; 8 positions agree with TRBD1. This CDR3 region has 17 residues. After removal of 5 bases from V and 0 bases from J, the junction contained 11 bases not matched to a gene. CDR3 sequence reads: CASSLTGGIIMNTEAFF. CDR3 in DNA: TGTGCCAGCAGTCTTACAGGGGGTATCATCATGAACACTGAAGCTTTCTTT.